A single sample is the source of the 4 T cell receptor beta chains below, sequenced in a study of blood T cells in healthy people across ages. It was with a sample-barcoded 5' primer and a J-beta primer mix that a second PCR of roughly 6 to 12 cycles was run. TCRdb reanalysed the 5' RACE reads using MiXCR and keeps one entry per CDR3 protein. Of roughly 700,000 distinct CDR3 sequences listed, around 49% are singletons. The sample comprised blood. These receptor sequences come from a woman aged 55-69 years in good health.

J is TRBJ2-1 and V is TRBV12-3 or TRBV12-4; TRBD2 matches at 11 bases. This CDR3 is built from 14 residues. J was trimmed by 0 bases and V by 9 bases; bases with no gene match: 1. CDR3 nucleotides: TGTGCCAGTCTAGCGGGAGGCTCCTACAATGAGCAGTTCTTC. Translated, it gives CASLAGGSYNEQFF.

This clonotype has at least ten counts. This chain uses TRBV28 with TRBJ1-2, with no clear D. V was trimmed by 6 bases and J by 4 bases, leaving 12 bases between them. The CDR3 covers 13 residues. Germline CDR1 reads MDHEN; CDR2 reads SYDVKM. In DNA, the CDR3 is TGTGCCAGCAGCTTCAACAAAGGCTATGGCTACACCTTC. Amino acids: CASSFNKGYGYTF.

The chain uses TRBV7-2 and TRBJ1-5; D gene ambiguous. V was clipped by 3 bases and J by 5 bases, with 14 bases between them. The germline V gene encodes CDR1 SGHTA and CDR2 FQGNSA. The CDR3 consists of 15 residues. CDR3 residues: CASSLRHGGDQPQHF. CDR3 nucleotides: TGTGCCAGCAGCTTGCGACACGGAGGCGATCAGCCCCAGCATTTT.

This clonotype was found a few times. The J gene is TRBJ2-5, the V gene TRBV7-2, with D unclear. The CDR3 extends over 13 amino acids. Trimming cost V 2 bases and J 3 bases, with 7 bases left between them. From germline, CDR1 is SGHTA and CDR2 FQGNSA. The CDR3 region has the DNA TGTGCCAGCAGCTTAATGTTAGAAGAGACCCAGTACTTC. Amino acids: CASSLMLEETQYF.